This is a list of T cell receptor beta chains from one sample in a study of control samples from healthy donors and cancer patients. Sequenced by immunoSEQ multiplex PCR; TCRdb stores in-frame clones only, minus some. In the table there are some 160,000 clones, about 94% of which are singletons. Sequencing was done on a sample of blood. Every receptor here comes from a woman in her 40s in good health. The CDR3 runs from the conserved cysteine through the conserved F or W. D genes are given only for firm matches. Part of the rows lack a size; the others show once, few, many or a class for expanded clones.

abundance,d_gene,j_gene,v_gene,CDR3nt,CDR3aa
-,-,TRBJ2-6,TRBV7-2,TGTGCCAGCAGCTTAGCAGGGACCGGGGCCAACGTCCTGACTTTC,CASSLAGTGANVLTF
-,-,TRBJ2-6,TRBV19,TGTGCCAGTAGTACAGCTCTATTCAGGGGAATTAACTCTGGGGCCAACGTCCTGACTTTC,CASSTALFRGINSGANVLTF
-,-,TRBJ1-2,TRBV6-6,TGTGCCAGCAGTTACTCTCTCCCCGGGCTCCATGGCTACACCTTC,CASSYSLPGLHGYTF
-,-,TRBJ2-7,TRBV6-5,TGTGCCAGCAGAACAGGTCGTGACGAGCAGTACTTC,CASRTGRDEQYF
-,TRBD1,TRBJ1-1,TRBV5-1,TGCGCCAGCAGCTTAAGCCGGGACAGGGCGAACACTGAAGCTTTCTTT,CASSLSRDRANTEAFF
once,-,TRBJ2-7,TRBV7-8,TGTGCCAGCAGCCACCTTCGGATAGGAACCTACGAGCAGTACTTC,CASSHLRIGTYEQYF
few,-,TRBJ1-3,TRBV7-9,TGTGCCAGCAGCTTAAGAGGGAGCTCTGGAAACACCATATATTTT,CASSLRGSSGNTIYF
-,TRBD1,TRBJ1-4,TRBV10-3,TGTGCCATCAGTGAGGGGGACAGGGGAGAAAAACTGTTTTTT,CAISEGDRGEKLFF
-,-,TRBJ1-1,TRBV7-2,TGTGCCAGCAGCTTAGAGACTGAAGCTTTCTTT,CASSLETEAFF
-,-,TRBJ1-4,TRBV2,TGTGCCAGCACGGGCGGCGAAAAACTGTTTTTT,CASTGGEKLFF
-,-,TRBJ2-1,TRBV20-1,TGCAGTGCTAGTGTCCCAAGATACAATGAGCAGTTCTTC,CSASVPRYNEQFF
-,-,TRBJ2-3,TRBV3-1/TRBV3-2,TGTGCCAGCAGCCGTAGGGGAAGCACAGATACGCAGTATTTT,CASSRRGSTDTQYF
-,TRBD1,TRBJ1-1,TRBV27,TGTGCCAGCAGTTTAGGGCAGGGGGGCACTGAAGCTTTCTTT,CASSLGQGGTEAFF
-,-,TRBJ1-2,TRBV19,TGTGCCAGTAGTATACGACAGCCTACTAACTATGGCTACACCTTC,CASSIRQPTNYGYTF
-,-,TRBJ1-5,TRBV25-1,TGTGCCAGCAGTGAATGGGGGGGTCAGCCCCAGCATTTT,CASSEWGGQPQHF
-,-,TRBJ1-1,TRBV25-1,TGTGCCAGCAGTGCCCTCGACCGGGGCACTGAAGCTTTCTTT,CASSALDRGTEAFF
-,-,TRBJ2-5,TRBV28,TGTGCCAGCAGTTTTATAGCAGGGTTGGAGACCCAGTACTTC,CASSFIAGLETQYF
-,-,TRBJ1-6,TRBV19,TGTGCCAGTAACACCGAACCCCCCTCACCCCTCCACTTT,CASNTEPPSPLHF
-,-,TRBJ1-2,TRBV7-9,TGTGCCAGCAGCCTGCCGGGACAACGCCCCCGTGGCTACACCTTC,CASSLPGQRPRGYTF
-,TRBD1,TRBJ1-4,TRBV7-2,TGTGCCAGCAGCTTACTGGGACAGGGGAATGAAAAACTGTTTTTT,CASSLLGQGNEKLFF
-,TRBD1,TRBJ2-5,TRBV18,TGTGCCAGCTCACCGGACAGGGGTGGGGAGACCCAGTACTTC,CASSPDRGGETQYF
-,TRBD1,TRBJ1-2,TRBV25-1,TGTGCCAGCAAGGGACAGGGGACCTATGGCTACACCTTC,CASKGQGTYGYTF
-,-,TRBJ1-6,TRBV7-9,TGTGCCAGCAGCTTAGGAGGGGTGGAAAATTCACCCCTCCACTTT,CASSLGGVENSPLHF
-,TRBD1,TRBJ1-6,TRBV7-2,TGTGCCAGCAGCGGAGTCTATTCTGCAGGGGGACCCCTCCACTTT,CASSGVYSAGGPLHF
-,-,TRBJ2-5,TRBV2,TGTGCCAGCCAACGCAGGGCAGAGACCCAGTACTTC,CASQRRAETQYF
-,-,TRBJ1-3,TRBV12-5,TGTGCTAGTTTCGGGGCTGGAAACACCATATATTTT,CASFGAGNTIYF
-,-,TRBJ1-3,TRBV7-9,-,CASTLERDSGNTIYF
-,TRBD1,TRBJ1-1,TRBV4-1,TGCGCCAGCAGCCTAAGACAGGGAAGCGGCCTAAACACTGAAGCTTTCTTT,CASSLRQGSGLNTEAFF
-,-,TRBJ1-4,TRBV4-1,TGCGCCAGCAGCCAAATTTTGAGTGTATCAGGGGTAGAAAAACTGTTTTTT,CASSQILSVSGVEKLFF
-,-,TRBJ2-1,TRBV12-3/TRBV12-4,TGTGCCAGCAGTTTGTCATGGCCTCCAGAGCAGTTCTTC,CASSLSWPPEQFF